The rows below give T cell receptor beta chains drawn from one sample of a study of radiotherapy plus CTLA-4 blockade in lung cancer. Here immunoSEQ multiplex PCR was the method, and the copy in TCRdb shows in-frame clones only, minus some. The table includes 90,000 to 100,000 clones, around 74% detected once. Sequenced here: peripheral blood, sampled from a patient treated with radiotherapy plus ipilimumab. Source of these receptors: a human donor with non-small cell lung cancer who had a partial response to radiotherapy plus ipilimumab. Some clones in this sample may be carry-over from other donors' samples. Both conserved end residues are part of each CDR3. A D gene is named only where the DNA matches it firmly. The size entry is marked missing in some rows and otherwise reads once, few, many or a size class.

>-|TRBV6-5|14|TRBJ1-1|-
CASSSRWRGSEAFF
TGTGCCAGCAGTTCCCGGTGGAGGGGCTCTGAAGCTTTCTTT
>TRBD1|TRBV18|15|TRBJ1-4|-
CASSPTDRGNEKLFF
TGTGCCAGCTCACCGACGGACAGGGGAAATGAAAAACTGTTTTTT
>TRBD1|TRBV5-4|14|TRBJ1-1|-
CASSQGQLNTEAFF
TGTGCCAGCAGCCAGGGACAGCTGAACACTGAAGCTTTCTTT
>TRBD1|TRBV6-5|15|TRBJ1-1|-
CASSRHRGRADEAFF
TGTGCCAGCAGCAGACACAGGGGCCGGGCTGATGAAGCTTTCTTT
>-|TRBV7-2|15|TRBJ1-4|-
CASSLTAATNEKLFF
TGTGCCAGCAGCTTGACAGCTGCAACTAATGAAAAACTGTTTTTT
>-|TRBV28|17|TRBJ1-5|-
CASSPTSVTGGDQPQHF
TGTGCCAGCAGTCCCACTTCCGTGACAGGTGGGGATCAGCCCCAGCATTTT
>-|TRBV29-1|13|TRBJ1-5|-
CSVEPGSGQPQHF
TGCAGCGTTGAACCGGGGTCCGGTCAGCCCCAGCATTTT
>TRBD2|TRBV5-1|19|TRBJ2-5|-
CASSLGGRASGGPWETQYF
TGCGCCAGCAGCTTGGGGGGTCGGGCTAGCGGCGGGCCATGGGAGACCCAGTACTTC
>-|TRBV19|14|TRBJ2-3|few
CASIQPGGTDTQYF
TGTGCCAGTATCCAGCCGGGAGGCACAGATACGCAGTATTTT
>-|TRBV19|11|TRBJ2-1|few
CASSIGNEQFF
TGTGCCAGTAGTATCGGTAATGAGCAGTTCTTC
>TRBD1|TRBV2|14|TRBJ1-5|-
CASSEGTGGQPQHF
TGTGCCAGCAGTGAAGGGACAGGGGGGCAGCCCCAGCATTTT
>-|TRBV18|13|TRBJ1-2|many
CASSRGEGDGYTF
TGTGCCAGCTCACGAGGGGAGGGAGATGGCTACACCTTC
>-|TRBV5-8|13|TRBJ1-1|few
CASSRGGGTEAFF
TGTGCCAGCAGCCGGGGAGGGGGCACTGAAGCTTTCTTT
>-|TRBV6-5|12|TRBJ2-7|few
CASRGGTYEQYF
TGTGCCAGCAGAGGGGGAACCTACGAGCAGTACTTC
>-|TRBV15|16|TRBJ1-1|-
CATSRPGKQEHTEAFF
TGTGCCACCAGCAGACCGGGGAAGCAAGAACACACTGAAGCTTTCTTT
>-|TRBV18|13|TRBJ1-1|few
CASSPAGLTEAFF
TGTGCCAGCTCACCCGCAGGGCTCACTGAAGCTTTCTTT
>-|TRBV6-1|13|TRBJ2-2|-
CASSPRQSGELFF
TGTGCCAGCAGTCCCCGACAGAGCGGGGAGCTGTTTTTT
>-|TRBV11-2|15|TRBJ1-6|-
CASSLDSLGSSPLHF
TGTGCCAGCAGCTTAGATTCGCTAGGTTCCTCACCCCTCCACTTT
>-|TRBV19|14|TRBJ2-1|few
CASRDTDSYNEQFF
TGTGCCAGTAGGGACACGGATTCCTACAATGAGCAGTTCTTC
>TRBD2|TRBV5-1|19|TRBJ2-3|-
CASSHPKGLAGTTTDTQYF
TGCGCCAGCAGTCATCCCAAAGGACTAGCGGGGACTACCACAGATACGCAGTATTTT
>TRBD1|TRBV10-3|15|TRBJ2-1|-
CAISESDRGRNEQFF
TGTGCCATCAGTGAGAGCGACAGGGGTCGGAATGAGCAGTTCTTC
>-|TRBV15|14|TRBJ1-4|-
CATSRDSAGEKLFF
TGTGCCACCAGCAGAGATAGTGCGGGGGAAAAACTGTTTTTT
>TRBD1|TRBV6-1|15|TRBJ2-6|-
CASRQGSSGANVLTF
TGTGCCAGCAGACAGGGGTCGTCTGGGGCCAACGTCCTGACTTTC
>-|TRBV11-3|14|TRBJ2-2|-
CASRLDSRPGELFF
TGTGCCAGCAGATTGGACAGCCGACCCGGGGAGCTGTTTTTT
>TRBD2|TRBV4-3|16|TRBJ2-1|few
CASSQEPAGGYNEQFF
TGCGCCAGCAGCCAAGAGCCAGCGGGGGGGTACAATGAGCAGTTCTTC
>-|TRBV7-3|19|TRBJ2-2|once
CASSLTPGFKGLNTGELFF
TGTGCCAGCAGCTTAACCCCCGGGTTTAAGGGGTTGAACACCGGGGAGCTGTTTTTT
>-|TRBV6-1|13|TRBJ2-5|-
CATTRGIGETQYF
TGTGCCACCACGCGAGGTATAGGAGAGACCCAGTACTTC
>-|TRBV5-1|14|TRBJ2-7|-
CASSLASGSNEQYF
TGCGCCAGCAGCTTGGCAAGCGGCTCTAACGAGCAGTACTTC
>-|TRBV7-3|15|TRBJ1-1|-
CASSLRGGANTEAFF
TGTGCCAGCAGCTTACGGGGGGGGGCGAACACTGAAGCTTTCTTT
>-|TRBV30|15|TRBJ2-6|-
CAWSARVVGANVLTF
TGTGCCTGGAGTGCCCGAGTTGTTGGGGCCAACGTCCTGACTTTC
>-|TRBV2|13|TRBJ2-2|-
CASKRGNTGELFF
TGTGCCAGCAAGCGCGGGAACACCGGGGAGCTGTTTTTT
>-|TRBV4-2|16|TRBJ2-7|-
CASSTQPAGSLYEQYF
TGTGCCAGCAGCACCCAGCCGGCAGGATCCCTCTACGAGCAGTACTTC
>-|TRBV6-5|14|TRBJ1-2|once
CASRSPDRNYGYTF
TGTGCCAGCAGATCCCCTGACAGGAACTATGGCTACACCTTC
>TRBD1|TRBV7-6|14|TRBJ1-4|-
CASSLRAGGEKLFF
TGTGCCAGCAGCTTAAGGGCAGGGGGCGAAAAACTGTTTTTT
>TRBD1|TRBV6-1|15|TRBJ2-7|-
CATSPTGTGAYEQYF
TGTGCCACTTCACCTACCGGGACAGGAGCCTACGAGCAGTACTTC
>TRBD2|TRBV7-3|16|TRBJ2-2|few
CASSLRGTSGAGELFF
TGTGCCAGCAGCTTAAGGGGGACTAGCGGGGCCGGGGAGCTGTTTTTT
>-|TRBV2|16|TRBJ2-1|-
CASSEPVATRRGEQFF
TGTGCCAGCAGTGAACCGGTGGCGACGAGACGGGGTGAGCAGTTCTTC
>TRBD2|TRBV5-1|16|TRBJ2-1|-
CASSLGGLAGVEEQFF
TGCGCCAGCAGCTTGGGGGGACTAGCGGGAGTAGAGGAGCAGTTCTTC
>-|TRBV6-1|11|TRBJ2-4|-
CASSVQTFQYF
TGTGCCAGCAGTGTTCAGACTTTTCAGTACTTC
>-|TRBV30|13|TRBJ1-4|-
CAWTTGVDEKLFF
TGTGCCTGGACCACGGGGGTTGATGAAAAACTGTTTTTT
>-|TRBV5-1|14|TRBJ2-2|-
CASRENTLSGELFF
TGCGCCAGCAGGGAGAACACACTCTCCGGGGAGCTGTTTTTT
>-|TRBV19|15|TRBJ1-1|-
CASSIAEQRNTEAFF
TGTGCCAGTAGTATAGCTGAACAGAGGAACACTGAAGCTTTCTTT
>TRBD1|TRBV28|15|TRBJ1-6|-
CASSLDRGYNSPLHF
TGTGCCAGCAGTTTGGACAGGGGGTATAATTCACCCCTCCACTTT
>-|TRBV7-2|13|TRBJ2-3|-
CASSHGGADTQYF
TGTGCCAGCAGCCATGGAGGAGCAGATACGCAGTATTTT
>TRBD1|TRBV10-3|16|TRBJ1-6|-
CAISDRSGQGGSPLHF
TGTGCCATCAGTGATCGTAGCGGACAGGGGGGTTCACCCCTCCACTTT
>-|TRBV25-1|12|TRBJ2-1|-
CASGLGYNEQFF
TGTGCCAGCGGACTGGGATACAATGAGCAGTTCTTC
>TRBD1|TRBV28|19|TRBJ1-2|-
CASSRDRGDGLGIGYGYTF
TGTGCCAGCAGTCGAGACAGGGGAGATGGTTTAGGTATAGGCTATGGCTACACCTTC
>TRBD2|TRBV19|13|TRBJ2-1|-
CASSTSGSIEQFF
TGTGCCAGTAGTACTAGCGGGAGCATTGAGCAGTTCTTC
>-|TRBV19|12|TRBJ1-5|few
CASRQFNQPQHF
TGTGCCAGTAGACAGTTCAATCAGCCCCAGCATTTT
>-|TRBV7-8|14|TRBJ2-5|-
CASSFGEPGETQYF
TGTGCCAGCAGCTTCGGGGAACCGGGAGAGACCCAGTACTTC
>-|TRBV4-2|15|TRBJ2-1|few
CASSRGEGGHNEQFF
TGTGCCAGCAGCCGCGGGGAGGGGGGGCACAATGAGCAGTTCTTC
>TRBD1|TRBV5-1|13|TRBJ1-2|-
CASSQGQRVGYTF
TGCGCCAGCAGCCAGGGACAGCGGGTTGGCTACACCTTC
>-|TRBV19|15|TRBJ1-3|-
CASILAGTPGNTIYF
TGTGCCAGTATCCTTGCAGGGACACCTGGAAACACCATATATTTT
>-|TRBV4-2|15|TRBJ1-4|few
CASSLLGQNNEKLFF
TGTGCCAGCAGCCTCTTAGGACAGAATAATGAAAAACTGTTTTTT